Listed below are T cell receptor beta chains from one sample, sequenced in a study of chemoradiotherapy in HPV16-positive cancers. Sequencing used immunoSEQ multiplex PCR; TCRdb keeps in-frame clones, though not all of them. The sample has fewer than 4,500 clones, approximately 80% seen once. The specimen was obtained from a patient who underwent chemoradiotherapy. The receptor set was obtained from a human donor with HPV-associated anogenital cancer. CDR3s include the opening cysteine and the closing phenylalanine or tryptophan. D genes are given only for firm matches. Not all rows give a size; the values are once, few, many and, for expanded clones, a class.

cdr3_aa | cdr3_nt | d_call | j_call | clone_size | v_call
CASSLLAGGNEQFF | TGTGCCAGCAGCTTACTAGCGGGAGGAAATGAGCAGTTCTTC | TRBD2 | TRBJ2-1 | NA | TRBV5-6
CAISESLIRGQGAREQYF | TGTGCCATCAGTGAGTCATTAATTCGGGGACAGGGGGCGCGCGAGCAGTACTTC | TRBD1 | TRBJ2-7 | NA | TRBV10-3
CASTPDRSFYEQYF | TGTGCCAGCACACCAGACAGGTCCTTCTACGAGCAGTACTTC | NA | TRBJ2-7 | NA | TRBV7-9
CASSPRLAGGHSTDTQYF | TGTGCCAGCAGCCCTCGACTAGCGGGGGGGCATAGCACAGATACGCAGTATTTT | TRBD2 | TRBJ2-3 | NA | TRBV7-9
CASSQEEFSIQYF | TGCGCCAGCAGCCAAGAGGAGTTCAGCATTCAGTACTTC | NA | TRBJ2-4 | few | TRBV4-3
CASSGGTLPTDTQYF | TGTGCCAGCAGCGGCGGGACCCTACCCACAGATACGCAGTATTTT | NA | TRBJ2-3 | NA | TRBV9
CASSSVRLDSDTQYF | TGTGCCAGTAGTTCCGTCAGGCTAGACTCGGATACGCAGTATTTT | NA | TRBJ2-3 | NA | TRBV19
CAWGTGGYEQYF | TGTGCCTGGGGGACAGGGGGCTACGAGCAGTACTTC | TRBD1 | TRBJ2-7 | NA | TRBV30
CACQDRSSGNTIYF | TGTGCCTGCCAGGACCGCAGCTCTGGAAACACCATATATTTT | NA | TRBJ1-3 | few | TRBV30
CASNPPRGRSTDTQYF | TGTGCCAGCAACCCACCCAGGGGGCGCTCCACAGATACGCAGTATTTT | TRBD1 | TRBJ2-3 | NA | TRBV7-9
CASSMFGRDTQYF | TGTGCCAGTAGTATGTTTGGCAGAGATACGCAGTATTTT | NA | TRBJ2-3 | NA | TRBV19
CASSSPTGFYEKLFF | TGTGCCAGCAGCTCACCGACAGGGTTTTATGAAAAACTGTTTTTT | TRBD1 | TRBJ1-4 | NA | TRBV6-4
CASSSSLADTQYF | TGTGCCAGCAGCTCCAGTCTTGCGGATACGCAGTATTTT | NA | TRBJ2-3 | NA | TRBV11-3
CASSIPTWGSFNQPQHF | TGTGCCAGTAGTATCCCCACGTGGGGTAGTTTCAATCAGCCCCAGCATTTT | NA | TRBJ1-5 | NA | TRBV19
CASSQDKLPYEQYF | TGCGCCAGCAGCCAAGATAAGCTCCCCTACGAGCAGTACTTC | NA | TRBJ2-7 | NA | TRBV4-1
CATSRVPGSTGELFF | TGTGCCACCAGCAGAGTGCCAGGGTCCACCGGGGAGCTGTTTTTT | NA | TRBJ2-2 | NA | TRBV15
CASSPYDTLTGELFF | TGTGCCAGCAGTCCCTATGATACTTTGACCGGGGAGCTGTTTTTT | NA | TRBJ2-2 | NA | TRBV6-5
CASSYRGKVYEQYF | TGTGCCAGCAGTTACAGGGGTAAAGTCTACGAGCAGTACTTC | TRBD1 | TRBJ2-7 | NA | TRBV2
CASTISAGNQPQHF | TGTGCCAGCACAATTTCTGCGGGAAATCAGCCCCAGCATTTT | NA | TRBJ1-5 | few | TRBV27
CASSQSITGPDTQYF | TGTGCCAGCAGCCAGTCGATCACGGGGCCAGATACGCAGTATTTT | NA | TRBJ2-3 | NA | TRBV4-2
CASSQGGQGVHTF | TGTGCCAGCAGCCAAGGGGGACAGGGGGTTCACACCTTC | TRBD1 | TRBJ1-2 | NA | TRBV4-2
CASSFWAEAFF | TGTGCCAGCAGCTTTTGGGCTGAAGCTTTCTTT | NA | TRBJ1-1 | NA | TRBV7-2
CASSLGGLGSNQPQHF | TGTGCCAGCAGCTTAGGGGGACTAGGGAGCAATCAGCCCCAGCATTTT | NA | TRBJ1-5 | few | TRBV11-2
CASSRGTGGTDTQYF | TGTGCCAGCAGCCGGGGGACAGGGGGCACAGATACGCAGTATTTT | TRBD1 | TRBJ2-3 | NA | TRBV28
CASSFQTGGNQPQHF | TGTGCCAGCAGTTTTCAGACAGGGGGCAATCAGCCCCAGCATTTT | TRBD1 | TRBJ1-5 | NA | TRBV27
CASSDEWGTYNEQFF | TGTGCCAGCAGTGACGAGTGGGGGACCTACAATGAGCAGTTCTTC | NA | TRBJ2-1 | NA | TRBV6-1
CASSVRWGEREQFF | TGTGCCAGCAGCGTACGGTGGGGGGAACGGGAGCAGTTCTTC | NA | TRBJ2-1 | NA | TRBV9
CASRPSGGQPQHF | TGTGCCAGCAGGCCAAGTGGTGGTCAGCCCCAGCATTTT | NA | TRBJ1-5 | NA | TRBV28
CASSPAGRGANTEAFF | TGTGCCAGCTCACCGGCCGGTCGGGGGGCGAACACTGAAGCTTTCTTT | NA | TRBJ1-1 | NA | TRBV18
CASSFWGFVDEQYF | TGTGCCAGCAGTTTCTGGGGTTTCGTCGACGAGCAGTACTTC | NA | TRBJ2-7 | NA | TRBV27
CASSNRDYYGYTF | TGTGCCAGCAGCAACCGGGATTACTATGGCTACACCTTC | NA | TRBJ1-2 | few | TRBV14
CASSLRMTTIYGYTF | TGTGCCAGCAGCTTGCGAATGACAACCATTTATGGCTACACCTTC | NA | TRBJ1-2 | few | TRBV5-8
CASSLPWFGTGGNTEAFF | TGTGCCAGCAGCTTACCCTGGTTCGGGACAGGGGGGAACACTGAAGCTTTCTTT | TRBD1 | TRBJ1-1 | NA | TRBV7-2
CASSLAVVAGGTDTQYF | TGTGCCAGCAGCTTAGCGGTGGTAGCGGGGGGGACAGATACGCAGTATTTT | TRBD2 | TRBJ2-3 | NA | TRBV7-2
CASSQVGSGGGETQYF | TGCGCCAGCAGCCAAGTGGGTAGCGGGGGCGGAGAGACCCAGTACTTC | TRBD2 | TRBJ2-5 | NA | TRBV4-3
CASSQETGYNNEQFF | TGTGCCAGCAGCCAAGAGACAGGGTATAACAATGAGCAGTTCTTC | TRBD1 | TRBJ2-1 | NA | TRBV4-2